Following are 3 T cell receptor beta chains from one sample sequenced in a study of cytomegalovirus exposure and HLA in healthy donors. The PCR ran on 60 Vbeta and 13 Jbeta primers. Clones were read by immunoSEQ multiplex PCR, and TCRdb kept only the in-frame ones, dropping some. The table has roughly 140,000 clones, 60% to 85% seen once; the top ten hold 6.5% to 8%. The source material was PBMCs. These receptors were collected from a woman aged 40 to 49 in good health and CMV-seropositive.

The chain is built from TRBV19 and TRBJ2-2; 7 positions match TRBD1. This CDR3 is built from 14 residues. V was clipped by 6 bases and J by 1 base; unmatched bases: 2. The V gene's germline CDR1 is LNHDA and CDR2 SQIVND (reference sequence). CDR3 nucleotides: TGTGCCAGTAGCCGGGACAGGAACACCGGGGAGCTGTTTTTT. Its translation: CASSRDRNTGELFF.

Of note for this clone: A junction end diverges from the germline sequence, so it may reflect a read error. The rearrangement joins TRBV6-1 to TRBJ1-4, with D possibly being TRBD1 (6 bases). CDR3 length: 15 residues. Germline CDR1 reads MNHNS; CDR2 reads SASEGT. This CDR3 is CASSEAGAFNEKLFF. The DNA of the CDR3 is TGTGCCAGCAGCGAAGCAGGGGCCTTTAATGAAAAACTGTTTTTT.

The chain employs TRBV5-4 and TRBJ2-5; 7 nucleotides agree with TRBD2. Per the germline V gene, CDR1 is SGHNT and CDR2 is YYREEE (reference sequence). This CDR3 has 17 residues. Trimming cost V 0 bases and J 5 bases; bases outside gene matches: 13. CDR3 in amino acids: CASSLGSGALGWETQYF. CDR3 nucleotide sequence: TGTGCCAGCAGCTTGGGAAGCGGGGCCTTGGGTTGGGAGACCCAGTACTTC.